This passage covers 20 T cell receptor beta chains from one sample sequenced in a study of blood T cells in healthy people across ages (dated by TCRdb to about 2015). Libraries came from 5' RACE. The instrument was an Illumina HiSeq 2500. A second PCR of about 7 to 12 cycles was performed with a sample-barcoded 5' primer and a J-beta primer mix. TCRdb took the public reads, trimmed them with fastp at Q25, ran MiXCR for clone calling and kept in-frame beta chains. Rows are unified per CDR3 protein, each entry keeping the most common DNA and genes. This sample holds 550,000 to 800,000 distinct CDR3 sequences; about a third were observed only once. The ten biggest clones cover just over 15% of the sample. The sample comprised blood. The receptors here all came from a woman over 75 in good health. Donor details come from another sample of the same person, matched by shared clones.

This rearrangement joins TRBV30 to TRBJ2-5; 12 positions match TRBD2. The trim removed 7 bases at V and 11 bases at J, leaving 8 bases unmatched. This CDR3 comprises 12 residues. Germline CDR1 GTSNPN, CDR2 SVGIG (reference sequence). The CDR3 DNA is TGTGCCTACGGACTAGCGGGGTCCCAGCAGTACTTC. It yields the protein CAYGLAGSQQYF.

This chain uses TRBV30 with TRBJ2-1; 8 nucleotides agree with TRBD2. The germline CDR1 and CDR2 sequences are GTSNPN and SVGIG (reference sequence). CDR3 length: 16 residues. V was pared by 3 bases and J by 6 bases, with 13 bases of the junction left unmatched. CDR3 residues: CAWSSWAGGSTNEQFF. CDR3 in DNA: TGTGCCTGGAGCTCCTGGGCGGGGGGATCCACCAATGAGCAGTTCTTC.

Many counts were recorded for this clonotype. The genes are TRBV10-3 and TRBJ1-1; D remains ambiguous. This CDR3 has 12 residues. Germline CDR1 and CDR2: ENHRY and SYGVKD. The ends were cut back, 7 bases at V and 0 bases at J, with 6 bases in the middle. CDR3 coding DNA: TGTGCCATCAAGGCCTTGAACACTGAAGCTTTCTTT. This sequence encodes CAIKALNTEAFF.

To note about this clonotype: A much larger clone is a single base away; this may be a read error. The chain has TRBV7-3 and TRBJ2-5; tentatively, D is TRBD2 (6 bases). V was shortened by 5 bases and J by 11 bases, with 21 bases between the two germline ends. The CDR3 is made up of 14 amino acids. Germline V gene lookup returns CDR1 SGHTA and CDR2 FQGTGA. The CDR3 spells CASSPGLEKYEQYF. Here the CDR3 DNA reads TGTGCCAGCAGCCCGGGACTCGAAAAGTATGAGCAGTACTTC.

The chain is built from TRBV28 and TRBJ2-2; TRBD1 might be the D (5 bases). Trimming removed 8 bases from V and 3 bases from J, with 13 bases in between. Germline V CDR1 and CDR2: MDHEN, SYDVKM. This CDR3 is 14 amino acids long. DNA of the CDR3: TGTGCCAGCCTTAGGGGAATCGACACCGGGGAGCTGTTTTTT. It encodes CASLRGIDTGELFF.

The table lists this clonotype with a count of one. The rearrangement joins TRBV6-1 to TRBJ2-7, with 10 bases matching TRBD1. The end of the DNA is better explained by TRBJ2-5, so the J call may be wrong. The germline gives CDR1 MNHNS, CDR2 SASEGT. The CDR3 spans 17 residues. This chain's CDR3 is CASTRPIAGQGRETQYF. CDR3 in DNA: TGTGCCAGCACCCGACCTATTGCGGGACAGGGGAGGGAGACCCAGTACTTC.

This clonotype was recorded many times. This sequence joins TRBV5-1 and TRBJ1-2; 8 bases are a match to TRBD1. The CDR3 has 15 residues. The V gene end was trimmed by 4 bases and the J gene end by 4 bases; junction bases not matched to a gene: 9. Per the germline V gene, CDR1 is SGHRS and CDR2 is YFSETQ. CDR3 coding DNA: TGCGCCAGCAGCATACGGACAGGGCCGAGCTATGGCTACACCTTC. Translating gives CASSIRTGPSYGYTF.

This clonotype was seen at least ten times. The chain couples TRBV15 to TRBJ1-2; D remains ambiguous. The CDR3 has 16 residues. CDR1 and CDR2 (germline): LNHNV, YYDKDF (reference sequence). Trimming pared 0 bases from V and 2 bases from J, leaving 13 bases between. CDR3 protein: CATSRDELDANYGYTF. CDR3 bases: TGTGCCACCAGCAGAGATGAACTGGACGCCAACTATGGCTACACCTTC.

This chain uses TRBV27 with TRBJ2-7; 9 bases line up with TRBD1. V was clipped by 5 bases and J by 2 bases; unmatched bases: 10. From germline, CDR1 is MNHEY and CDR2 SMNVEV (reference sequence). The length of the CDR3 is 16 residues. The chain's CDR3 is CASSIQQGAGTYEQYF. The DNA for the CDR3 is TGTGCCAGCAGTATCCAACAGGGGGCTGGCACCTACGAGCAGTACTTC.

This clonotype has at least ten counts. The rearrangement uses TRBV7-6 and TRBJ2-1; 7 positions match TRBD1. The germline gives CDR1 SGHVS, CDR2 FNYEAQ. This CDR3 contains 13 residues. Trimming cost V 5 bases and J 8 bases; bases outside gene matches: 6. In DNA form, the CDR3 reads TGTGCCAGCAGCCATGACAGGGTAGATGAGCAGTTCTTC. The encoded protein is CASSHDRVDEQFF.

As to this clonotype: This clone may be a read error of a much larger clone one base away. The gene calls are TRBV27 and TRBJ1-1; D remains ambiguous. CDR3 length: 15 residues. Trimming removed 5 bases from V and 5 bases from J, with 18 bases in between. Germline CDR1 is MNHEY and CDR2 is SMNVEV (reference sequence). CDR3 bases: TGTGCCAGCAGTCCAACCCTTTCGGCGAAAACTGAAGCTTTCTTT. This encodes CASSPTLSAKTEAFF.

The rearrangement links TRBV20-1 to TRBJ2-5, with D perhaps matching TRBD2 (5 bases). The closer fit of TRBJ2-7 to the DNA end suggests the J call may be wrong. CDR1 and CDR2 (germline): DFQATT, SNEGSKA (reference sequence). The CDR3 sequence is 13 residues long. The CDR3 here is CSASWTLGDEQYF. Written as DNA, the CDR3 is TGCAGTGCTAGTTGGACTCTTGGCGACGAGCAGTACTTC.

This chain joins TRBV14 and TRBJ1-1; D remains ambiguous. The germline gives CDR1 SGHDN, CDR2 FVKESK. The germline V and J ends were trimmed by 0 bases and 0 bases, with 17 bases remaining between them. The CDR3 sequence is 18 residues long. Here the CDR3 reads CASSQDRARTRLNTEAFF. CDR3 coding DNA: TGTGCCAGCAGCCAAGATAGGGCTCGGACCCGATTGAACACTGAAGCTTTCTTT.

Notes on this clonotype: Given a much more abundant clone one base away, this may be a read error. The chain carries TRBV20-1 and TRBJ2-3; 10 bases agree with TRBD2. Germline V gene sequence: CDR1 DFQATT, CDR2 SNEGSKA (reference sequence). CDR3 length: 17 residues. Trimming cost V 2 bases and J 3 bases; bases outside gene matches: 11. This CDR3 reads CSARMASGGPGTDTQYF. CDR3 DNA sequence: TGCAGTGCTAGAATGGCTAGCGGGGGACCAGGGACAGATACGCAGTATTTT.

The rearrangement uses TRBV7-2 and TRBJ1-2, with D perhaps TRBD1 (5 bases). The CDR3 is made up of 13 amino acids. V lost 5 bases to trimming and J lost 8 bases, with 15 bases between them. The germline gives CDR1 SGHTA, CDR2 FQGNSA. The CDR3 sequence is CASSLQRRGGYTF. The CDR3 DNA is TGTGCCAGCAGCCTACAACGAAGGGGAGGCTACACCTTC.

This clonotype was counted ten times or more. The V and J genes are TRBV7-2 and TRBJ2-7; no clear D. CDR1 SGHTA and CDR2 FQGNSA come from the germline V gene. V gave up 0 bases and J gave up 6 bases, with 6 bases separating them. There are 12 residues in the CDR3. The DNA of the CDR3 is TGTGCCAGCAGCTTAGCGTGGCTCGAGCAGTACTTC. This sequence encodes CASSLAWLEQYF.

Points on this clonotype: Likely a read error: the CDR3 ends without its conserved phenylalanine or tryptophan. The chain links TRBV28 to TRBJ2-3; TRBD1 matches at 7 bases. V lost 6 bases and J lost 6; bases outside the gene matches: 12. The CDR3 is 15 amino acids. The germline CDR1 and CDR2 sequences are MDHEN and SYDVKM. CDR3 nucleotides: TGTGCCAGCAGCCCTTACGAGGGGGCTCGGGATACGCAGTATTAT. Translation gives CASSPYEGARDTQYY.

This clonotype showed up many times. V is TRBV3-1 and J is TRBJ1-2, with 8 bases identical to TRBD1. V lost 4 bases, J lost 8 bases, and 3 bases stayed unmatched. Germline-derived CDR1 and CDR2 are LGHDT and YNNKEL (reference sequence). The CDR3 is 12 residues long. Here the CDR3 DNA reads TGTGCCAGCAGCCCAGGGGGCGGCGGCTACACCTTC. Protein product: CASSPGGGGYTF.

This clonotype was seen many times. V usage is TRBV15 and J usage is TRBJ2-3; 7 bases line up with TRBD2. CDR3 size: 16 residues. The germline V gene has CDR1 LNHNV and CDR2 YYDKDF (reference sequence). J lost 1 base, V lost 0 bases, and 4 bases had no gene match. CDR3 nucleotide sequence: TGTGCCACCAGCAGAGACGGGGGGTTTGGCACAGATACGCAGTATTTT. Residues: CATSRDGGFGTDTQYF. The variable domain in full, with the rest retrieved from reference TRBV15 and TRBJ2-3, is DAMVIQNPRYQVTQFGKPVTLSCSQTLNHNVMYWYQQKSSQAPKLLFHYYDKDFNNEADTPDNFQSRRPNTSFCFLDIRSPGLGDTAMYLCATSRDGGFGTDTQYFGPGTRLTVL.

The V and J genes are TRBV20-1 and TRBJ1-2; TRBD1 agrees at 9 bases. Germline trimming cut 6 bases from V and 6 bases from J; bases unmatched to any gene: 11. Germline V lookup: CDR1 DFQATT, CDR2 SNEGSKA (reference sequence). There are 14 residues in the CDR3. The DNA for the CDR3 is TGCAGTGCCCCTCGACAGGGGGGTACTAATGGCTACACCTTC. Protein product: CSAPRQGGTNGYTF.